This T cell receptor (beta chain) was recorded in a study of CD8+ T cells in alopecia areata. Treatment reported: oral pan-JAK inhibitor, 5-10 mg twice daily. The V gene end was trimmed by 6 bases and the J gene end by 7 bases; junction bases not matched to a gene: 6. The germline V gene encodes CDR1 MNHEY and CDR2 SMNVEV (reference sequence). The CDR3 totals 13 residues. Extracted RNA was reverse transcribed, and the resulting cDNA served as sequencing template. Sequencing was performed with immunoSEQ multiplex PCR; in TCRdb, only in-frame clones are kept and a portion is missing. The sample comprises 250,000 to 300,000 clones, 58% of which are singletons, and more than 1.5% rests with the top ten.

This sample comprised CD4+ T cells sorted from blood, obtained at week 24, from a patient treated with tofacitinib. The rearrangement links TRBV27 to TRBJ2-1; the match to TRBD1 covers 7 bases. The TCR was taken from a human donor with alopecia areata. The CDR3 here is CASRRGLTNEQFF. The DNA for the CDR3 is TGTGCCAGCAGGAGGGGGCTTACTAATGAGCAGTTCTTC.